This T cell receptor beta chain is drawn from a study of cytomegalovirus exposure and HLA in healthy donors. Study observations and caveats: Association with HLA alleles at 0.05 false discovery rate was found for roughly 17,000 TCR beta sequences in a later analysis. Most TCR sequences were rare, but some public TCRs occurred in many donors. With later analysis, a missense DCLRE1C variant became linked to TCR beta V- and J-gene trimming.

V dropped 5 bases and J dropped 5; count of bases not matched to a gene: 7. Germline V gene sequence: CDR1 MDHEN, CDR2 SYDVKM. This CDR3 is 16 amino acids long. As concerns this clone: Its antigen is currently unknown.

The PCR was carried out with 60 Vbeta primers and 13 Jbeta primers. This table comes from immunoSEQ multiplex PCR, and its TCRdb copy is limited to in-frame clones, with some not included. The data contain about 75,000 clones, around 83% of them singletons. The clonotype comes from a man in his 70s in good health and CMV-seropositive. Material for sequencing was PBMCs. The chain uses TRBV28 and TRBJ2-3, with 13 bases aligning to TRBD2. This CDR3 reads CASSPGLAGVRDTQYF. Here the CDR3 DNA reads TGTGCCAGCAGTCCCGGACTAGCGGGAGTGAGAGATACGCAGTATTTT.